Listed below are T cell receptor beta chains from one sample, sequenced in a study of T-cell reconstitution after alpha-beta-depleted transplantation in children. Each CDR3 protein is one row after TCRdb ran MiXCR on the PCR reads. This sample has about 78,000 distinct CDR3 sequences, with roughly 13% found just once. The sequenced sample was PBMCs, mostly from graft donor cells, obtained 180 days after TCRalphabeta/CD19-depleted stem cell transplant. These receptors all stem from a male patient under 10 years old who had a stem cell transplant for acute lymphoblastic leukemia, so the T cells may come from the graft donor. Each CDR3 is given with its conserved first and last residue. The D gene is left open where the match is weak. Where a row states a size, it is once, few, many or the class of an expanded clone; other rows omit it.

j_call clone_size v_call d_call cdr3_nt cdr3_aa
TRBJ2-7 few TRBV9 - TGTGCCAGCAGCGTAGTGGACCACGAGCAGTACTTC CASSVVDHEQYF
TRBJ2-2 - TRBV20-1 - TGCAGTGCTAGAACAGGGGGGAGGGGCGGGGAGCTGTTTTTT CSARTGGRGGELFF
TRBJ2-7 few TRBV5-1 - TGCGCCAGCAGCTTCAAGGCCGGGGTAACCTACGAGCAGTACTTC CASSFKAGVTYEQYF
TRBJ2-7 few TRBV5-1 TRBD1 TGCGCCAGCAGCGTGACAGGGCTCTACGAGCAGTACTTC CASSVTGLYEQYF
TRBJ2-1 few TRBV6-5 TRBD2 TGTGCCAGCAGTTACTCGGGGGGGAAAGATGAGCAGTTCTTC CASSYSGGKDEQFF
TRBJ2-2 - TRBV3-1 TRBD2 TGTGCCAGCAGTGCGGGGGGCTGGAACACCGGGGAGCTGTTTTTT CASSAGGWNTGELFF
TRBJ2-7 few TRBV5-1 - TGCGCCAGCAGCTTGTACATCCCCTCCTACGAGCAGTACTTC CASSLYIPSYEQYF
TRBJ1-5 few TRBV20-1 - TGCAGTGCTAGTTCCAGGGCGGGTAGCAATCAGCCCCAGCATTTT CSASSRAGSNQPQHF
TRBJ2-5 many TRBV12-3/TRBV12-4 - TGTGCCAGCAGTGCCCTATATATAACTAAAGAGACCCAGTACTTC CASSALYITKETQYF
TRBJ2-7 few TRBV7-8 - TGTGCCAGCAGCTTAGAGGGAGGGGGGGGCTACGAGCAGTACTTC CASSLEGGGGYEQYF
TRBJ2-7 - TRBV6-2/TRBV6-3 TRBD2 TGTGCCAGCAGTTATAGGCTTAGCGGGAGCCACGAGCAGTACTTC CASSYRLSGSHEQYF
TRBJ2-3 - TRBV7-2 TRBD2 TGTGCCAGCAGTTCTCCGGGACTAGCGGGGGGGAGAGATACGCAGTATTTT CASSSPGLAGGRDTQYF
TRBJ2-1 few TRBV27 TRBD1 TGTGCCAGCACCTTCGACAGGGGCTCCTACAATGAGCAGTTCTTC CASTFDRGSYNEQFF
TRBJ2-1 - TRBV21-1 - TGTTCCAGCAGCAAAGTAACGGGGGCCCCCTACAATGAGCAGTTCTTC CSSSKVTGAPYNEQFF
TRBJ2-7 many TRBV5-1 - TGCGCCAGCAGCTTGGGTCCAAGCTCCTACGAGCAGTACTTC CASSLGPSSYEQYF
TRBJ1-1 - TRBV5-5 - TGTGCCAGCAGCTTGGTCAAGCTCTTCAAGGCCCTGAACACTGAAGCTTTCTTT CASSLVKLFKALNTEAFF
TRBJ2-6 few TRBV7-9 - TGTGCCAGCAGCGCTTCAGGGACTGGGGCCAACGTCCTGACTTTC CASSASGTGANVLTF
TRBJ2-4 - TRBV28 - TGTGCCAGCGAGGCGACCGTGCTGCAAAACATTCAGTACTTC CASEATVLQNIQYF
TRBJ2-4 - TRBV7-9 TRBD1 TGTGCCAGCAGCCCAAGCTACAGGGGTGCCAAAAACATTCAGTACTTC CASSPSYRGAKNIQYF
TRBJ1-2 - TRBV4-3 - TGCGCCAGCAGCCAAGATCCAATCGGCGGTTACACCTTC CASSQDPIGGYTF
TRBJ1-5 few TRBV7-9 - TGTGCCAGCAGCTTAGGAAACAGCTACAATCAGCCCCAGCATTTT CASSLGNSYNQPQHF
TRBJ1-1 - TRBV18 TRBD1 TGTGCCAGCTCACTTAACAGGGGCACTGAAGCTTTCTTT CASSLNRGTEAFF
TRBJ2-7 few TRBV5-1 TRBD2 TGCGCCAGCAGCATCAGACTAGCGGGAACCTACGAGCAGTACTTC CASSIRLAGTYEQYF
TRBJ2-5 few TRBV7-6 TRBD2 TGTGCCAGCAGCAATATAGCGGGAGGGCCGGAGACCCAGTACTTC CASSNIAGGPETQYF
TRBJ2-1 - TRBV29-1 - TGCAGCGTTGCACAGTACAATGAGCAGTTCTTC CSVAQYNEQFF
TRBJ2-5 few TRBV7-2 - TGTGCCAGCAGCTTAGGAACAGAGAAAGAGACCCAGTACTTC CASSLGTEKETQYF
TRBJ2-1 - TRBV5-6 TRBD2 TGTGCCAGCAGCTTGATCGTAGCGGGGCCCTACAATGAGCAGTTCTTC CASSLIVAGPYNEQFF
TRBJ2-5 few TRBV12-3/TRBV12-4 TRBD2 TGTGCCAGCAGTTTAGCACGGTTCCGGCTAGCGGGAGGCCCCGGGACCCAGTACTTC CASSLARFRLAGGPGTQYF
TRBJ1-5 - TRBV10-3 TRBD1 TGTGCCATCAGGGACAGGGAGAATCAGCCCCAGCATTTT CAIRDRENQPQHF
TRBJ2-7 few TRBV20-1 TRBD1 TGCAGTGCTAGGGGACAGCCGGCCTACGAGCAGTACTTC CSARGQPAYEQYF
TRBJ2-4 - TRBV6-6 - TGTGCCAGCAGTTACGACCCCAAAAACATTCAGTACTTC CASSYDPKNIQYF
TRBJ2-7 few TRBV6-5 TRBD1 TGTGCCAGCAGTTGGGACAGGCCCCCTCTCGAGCAGTACTTC CASSWDRPPLEQYF
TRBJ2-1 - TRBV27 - TGTGCCAGCAGTTTGTGGGCGAAAGGGGGGCTGCGTGAGCAGTTCTTC CASSLWAKGGLREQFF
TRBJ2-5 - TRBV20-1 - TGCAGTGCTAGAGGAATCGACCAAGAGACCCAGTACTTC CSARGIDQETQYF
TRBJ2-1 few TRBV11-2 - TGTGCCAGCAGCTTAGAACACTGGGGTTCCACTTACAATGAGCAGTTCTTC CASSLEHWGSTYNEQFF
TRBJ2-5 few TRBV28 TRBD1 TGTGCCAGCAGTCCGACAGGGAAGCAAGAGACCCAGTACTTC CASSPTGKQETQYF
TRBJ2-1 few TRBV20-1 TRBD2 TGCAGTGCTCATCTAGCGGGAAAGCCCGATGAGCAGTTCTTC CSAHLAGKPDEQFF
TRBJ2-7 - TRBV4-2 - TGTGCCAGCAGCTCCCGGGACAAAGTCTACGAGCAGTACTTC CASSSRDKVYEQYF
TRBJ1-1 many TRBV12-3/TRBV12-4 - TGTGCCAGCAGCGCAGGGACCACTGAAGCTTTCTTT CASSAGTTEAFF
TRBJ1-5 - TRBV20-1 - TGCAGTGCTAGTACCTCGAGCGGGGAACCCCAGCATTTT CSASTSSGEPQHF
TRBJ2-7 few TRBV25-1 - TGTGCCAGCAGTGAACAGTCGTCCTACGAGCAGTACTTC CASSEQSSYEQYF